What follows are 9 T cell receptor gamma chains derived from one specimen sequenced in a study of gamma-delta chains in newborns, infants, children (dated by TCRdb to about 2019). Instrument on record: Illumina MiSeq. Identical DNA sequences were merged into single rows after TCRdb reprocessed the public reads with CATT. This sample comprises under 3,000 gamma-chain clones, around 40% of them detected only once. The ten top clones hold about 4.5% of the sample. Sequenced: blood. The receptors derive from a child who was a newborn, infant or young child, either healthy, febrile or measles-vaccinated (not recorded which).

The chain employs TRGV3 and TRGJP2. The J gene was not available in TCRdb and was assigned here by matching the DNA to germline segments. Germline-derived CDR1 and CDR2 are VTNTFY and YDVSTARD (reference sequence). The CDR3 has 15 amino acids. Trimming took 0 bases from V and 1 from J; bases not matched to a gene: 2. CDR3 sequence (DNA): TGTGCCACCTGGGACAGGACTAGTAGTGATTGGATCAAGACGTTT. Translated, it gives CATWDRTSSDWIKTF.

This clone rates as large. J is TRGJ1 or TRGJ2 and V is TRGV9. The CDR3 extends over 15 amino acids. CDR1 is GITISATS and CDR2 is ISYDGTV in the germline V gene (reference sequence). V lost 5 bases and J lost 5; bases outside the gene matches: 15. The CDR3 DNA follows: TGTGCCTTGTGGGCCTGCTCCCTAAGGGATTATAAGAAACTCTTT. Its protein product is CALWACSLRDYKKLF.

In its sample, this clone was seen a few times. The chain carries TRGV4 and TRGJ1 or TRGJ2. CDR1 and CDR2 (germline): EGSTGY, YDSYTSSV. This CDR3 region has 15 residues. V dropped 1 base and J dropped 0; count of bases not matched to a gene: 6. CDR3 loop: CATWDGLSNYYKKLF. CDR3 nucleotide sequence: TGTGCCACCTGGGATGGCCTCTCGAATTATTATAAGAAACTCTTT.

Details on this clone: Since a much larger clone is just one base distant, this may be a read error. The sample carries other DNA sequences with the same CDR3. The rearrangement links TRGV2 to TRGJP2. Because TCRdb records no J gene, it was assigned here through a match of the DNA to germline. Per germline, CDR1 EGSNGY and CDR2 YDSYNSKV. CDR3 length: 15 amino acids. CDR3 in amino acids: CATRDGPTGDWIKTF. The CDR3 coding sequence is TGTGCCACCCGGGACGGGCCCACGGGTGATTGGATCAAGACGTTT.

This chain's CDR3 is CATWEWHLYKKLF. CDR3 nucleotide sequence: TGTGCCACCTGGGAGTGGCACCTTTATAAGAAACTCTTT. J is TRGJ1 or TRGJ2 and V is TRGV4. The J gene was missing in TCRdb and was found by matching the end of the DNA to germline. The CDR3 covers 13 residues. The germline V gene encodes CDR1 EGSTGY and CDR2 YDSYTSSV. The ends lost 4 bases at V and 6 bases at J; junction bases unmatched: 9.

In regard to this clone: This may be a read error, as it is one base from a much larger clone. The chain joins TRGV4 to TRGJP2. Here the J gene came from matching the DNA to germline, since TCRdb omits it. J was trimmed by 2 bases and V by 4 bases; bases with no gene match: 4. There are 14 residues in the CDR3. Per germline, CDR1 EGSTGY and CDR2 YDSYTSSV. CDR3 loop: CATWEGSSDWIKTF. In nucleotides, the CDR3 is TGTGCCACCTGGGAGGGGAGTAGTGATTGGATCAAGACGTTT.

The chain is built from TRGV4 and TRGJ1 or TRGJ2. TCRdb is silent on the J gene; assignment here came from matching the DNA to germline. Trimming took 0 bases from V and 7 from J; bases not matched to a gene: 3. Germline V lookup: CDR1 EGSTGY, CDR2 YDSYTSSV. CDR3 length equals 12 residues. CDR3 amino acids: CATWDGQYKKLF. DNA of the CDR3: TGTGCCACCTGGGATGGGCAATATAAGAAACTCTTT.

This clone came up a few times. J is TRGJ1 or TRGJ2 and V is TRGV5. No J gene was available from TCRdb, and it was assigned here by a germline match of the DNA. The length of the CDR3 is 14 residues. V was clipped by 0 bases and J by 0 bases; unmatched bases: 2. Germline-derived CDR1 and CDR2 are VINAFY and YDVSNSKD. The CDR3 spells CATWDRPNYYKKLF. CDR3 DNA: TGTGCCACCTGGGACAGGCCGAATTATTATAAGAAACTCTTT.

As regards this clone: A read error may account for a junction end that differs from germline. This CDR3 is CATGDGRRKLF. CDR3 nucleotides: TGTGCCACCGGGGATGGGCGGAGGAAACTCTTT. V and J are TRGV4 and TRGJ1 or TRGJ2. The J gene, missing from TCRdb, was assigned here through DNA to germline matching. Germline CDR1 and CDR2: EGSTGY and YDSYTSSV. This CDR3 spans 11 amino acids.